Below are 20 T cell receptor beta chains sequenced from a single sample in a study of blood T cell repertoires in COVID-19. The table came from immunoSEQ multiplex PCR; TCRdb's copy has only in-frame clones and leaves some out. This table holds more than 80,000 clones, roughly 85% found once. Material: peripheral blood. The receptors here all came from a woman aged 55-75 years with COVID-19, enrolled during active disease.

This chain uses TRBV27 with TRBJ1-6, with a weak D call TRBD1 (5 bases). CDR3 length: 14 residues. CDR1 and CDR2 (germline): MNHEY, SMNVEV (reference sequence). V gave up 5 bases and J gave up 6 bases, with 11 bases separating them. CDR3 in amino acids: CASSTQGTNSPLHF. CDR3 nucleotides: TGTGCCAGCAGTACTCAGGGAACTAATTCACCCCTCCACTTT.

This clone showed up just a few times. The chain recombines TRBV12-3 or TRBV12-4 with TRBJ2-5; D is possibly TRBD2 (5 bases). Trimming removed 5 bases at V and 5 bases at J, with 12 bases between. CDR3 length: 13 amino acids. Here the CDR3 reads CASSPGSRETQYF. Written as DNA, the CDR3 is TGTGCCAGCAGTCCGGGGTCAAGGGAGACCCAGTACTTC.

The J gene is TRBJ1-1, the V gene TRBV6-1; D remains ambiguous. Germline loops: CDR1 MNHNS, CDR2 SASEGT. This CDR3 has 12 residues. Trimming shortened V by 3 bases and J by 3 bases, and 5 bases separated the two germline ends. CDR3 DNA: TGTGCCAGCAGTGATTCGGACACTGAAGCTTTCTTT. Amino acid sequence: CASSDSDTEAFF.

This sequence joins TRBV6-5 and TRBJ2-5, with 7 bases fitting TRBD1. Germline loops: CDR1 MNHEY, CDR2 SVGAGI. The CDR3 contains 13 residues. V dropped 6 bases and J dropped 5; count of bases not matched to a gene: 6. This CDR3 reads CASRPTGRETQYF. Here the CDR3 DNA reads TGTGCCAGCAGACCGACAGGGCGCGAGACCCAGTACTTC.

This chain links TRBV5-1 with TRBJ2-5; D is uncertain. The CDR3 is 13 residues long. Trimming removed 0 bases at V and 1 base at J, with 4 bases between. Germline V lookup: CDR1 SGHRS, CDR2 YFSETQ. The chain's CDR3 is CASSLASQETQYF. The CDR3 DNA follows: TGCGCCAGCAGCTTGGCCTCCCAAGAGACCCAGTACTTC. The full variable domain, in which reference TRBV5-1 and TRBJ2-5 provide the parts outside the CDR3, is KAGVTQTPRYLIKTRGQQVTLSCSPISGHRSVSWYQQTPGQGLQFLFEYFSETQRNKGNFPGRFSGRQFSNSRSEMNVSTLELGDSALYLCASSLASQETQYFGPGTRLLVL.

The J gene is TRBJ2-7, the V gene TRBV19, with 9 bases matching TRBD1. The V gene end was trimmed by 5 bases and the J gene end by 3 bases; junction bases not matched to a gene: 8. Germline V CDR1 and CDR2: LNHDA, SQIVND (reference sequence). The CDR3 length is 15 residues. For the CDR3, the DNA is TGTGCCAGTAGTCCACAGGGGGCTGACCACTACGAGCAGTACTTC. Its translation is CASSPQGADHYEQYF.

The chain couples TRBV18 to TRBJ1-5, with 8 bases identical to TRBD1. This CDR3 is 13 amino acids long. Losses at the gene ends were 5 bases for V and 5 bases for J; bases not matched to a gene: 2. Germline assignment: CDR1 KGHSH and CDR2 LQKENI. This chain's CDR3 is CASSADRDQPQHF. As DNA, the CDR3 is TGTGCCAGCTCAGCGGACAGGGATCAGCCCCAGCATTTT.

V is TRBV4-3 and J is TRBJ1-3; tentative D call: TRBD1 (5 bases). Germline V gene data show CDR1 as LGHNA and CDR2 as YSLEER. V dropped 0 bases and J dropped 2 bases, with 8 bases sitting between them. CDR3 length: 15 amino acids. CDR3 in amino acids: CASSQDQGTGNTIYF. CDR3 bases: TGCGCCAGCAGCCAAGATCAGGGCACTGGAAACACCATATATTTT.

J is TRBJ2-1 and V is TRBV5-6; 11 nucleotides match TRBD1. Germline CDR1 and CDR2: SGHDT and YYEEEE. The CDR3 is made up of 15 amino acids. Trimming removed 5 bases from V and 5 bases from J; junction bases left unmatched: 6. The CDR3 loop reads CASRPGQGANNEQFF. In nucleotides, the CDR3 is TGTGCCAGCAGGCCCGGACAGGGGGCTAACAATGAGCAGTTCTTC.

This clone was recorded a few times. The rearrangement joins TRBV12-5 to TRBJ1-4; a weak D match, TRBD1 (5 bases). V lost 2 bases and J 6 bases, leaving 16 bases between the germline ends. Germline CDR1 LGHNT, CDR2 FRNRAP. There are 16 residues in the CDR3. The DNA for the CDR3 is TGTGCTAGTGGTTTGCCACCGGGACTTGGGGATGAAAAACTGTTTTTT. Its protein product is CASGLPPGLGDEKLFF.

The chain recombines TRBV30 with TRBJ1-4; perhaps TRBD1 as D (5 bases). The CDR3 covers 15 residues. Germline CDR1 GTSNPN, CDR2 SVGIG (reference sequence). With 0 bases removed from V and 8 bases from J, the gap between germline ends came to 16 bases. CDR3 DNA sequence: TGTGCCTGGAGTGTACTCGGTACAGGTGAAGAAAAACTGTTTTTT. Translation: CAWSVLGTGEEKLFF.

This clone was detected once. This chain joins TRBV3-1 (or the pseudogene TRBV3-2) and TRBJ2-1; TRBD2 matches 11 bases. Germline V gene sequence: CDR1 LGHDT, CDR2 YNNKEL (reference sequence). There are 16 residues in the CDR3. V lost 0 bases and J lost 9; bases outside the gene matches: 7. CDR3: CASSQDQLAGVTEQFF. The CDR3 nucleotides are TGTGCCAGCAGCCAAGATCAACTAGCGGGGGTCACTGAGCAGTTCTTC.

This chain uses TRBV3-1 (or the pseudogene TRBV3-2) with TRBJ1-5, with TRBD1 identical over 11 bases. CDR1 and CDR2 from the germline V gene are LGHDT and YNNKEL (reference sequence). The CDR3 totals 16 residues. Trimming at V came to 1 base and at J to 6 bases, leaving 5 bases not matched to a gene. The CDR3 DNA reads TGTGCCAGCAGCCAAGCGGGAGGGACAGGGGGTCAGCCCCAGCATTTT. This sequence encodes CASSQAGGTGGQPQHF.

In this sample, this clone turned up a few times. The CDR3 protein is CASSQVLSSGGPGDTQYF. Written as DNA, the CDR3 is TGTGCCAGCAGCCAAGTCCTATCCAGCGGGGGGCCTGGGGATACGCAGTATTTT. The rearrangement joins TRBV4-2 to TRBJ2-3, with 9 bases identical to TRBD2. This CDR3 region has 18 residues. V lost 1 base and J lost 6; bases outside the gene matches: 14. CDR1 and CDR2 from the germline V gene are LGHNA and YNFKEQ.

This rearrangement joins TRBV3-1 (or the pseudogene TRBV3-2) to TRBJ2-1; D not resolved. Germline CDR1 LGHDT, CDR2 YNNKEL (reference sequence). The CDR3 runs to 15 residues. The ends were cut back, 0 bases at V and 0 bases at J, with 6 bases in the middle. CDR3 region: CASSQDLSSYNEQFF. As DNA, the CDR3 is TGTGCCAGCAGCCAAGATTTGAGCTCCTACAATGAGCAGTTCTTC.

The chain carries TRBV5-6 and TRBJ1-4; a possible D gene is TRBD1 (5 bases). The length of the CDR3 is 14 residues. Per germline, CDR1 SGHDT and CDR2 YYEEEE. The V end was cut by 0 bases, the J end by 6 bases, with 9 bases between. As DNA, the CDR3 is TGTGCCAGCAGCTTGGGTAGGGGTCATGAAAAACTGTTTTTT. Its translation: CASSLGRGHEKLFF.

The rearrangement links TRBV6-6 to TRBJ2-1, with 7 bases identical to TRBD2. Germline CDR1 MNHNY, CDR2 SVGAGI (reference sequence). V lost 5 bases and J lost 7; bases outside the gene matches: 5. The CDR3 has 13 amino acids. CDR3 residues: CASSPPGGNEQFF. CDR3 DNA: TGTGCCAGCAGTCCCCCGGGGGGAAATGAGCAGTTCTTC.

This clone occurred once. Other DNA sequences in this specimen translate into the identical CDR3. The chain uses TRBV6-2 or TRBV6-3 and TRBJ2-5; weak D call: TRBD2 (7 bases). Trimming removed 2 bases at V and 5 bases at J, with 12 bases between. This CDR3 is 14 amino acids long. Germline-derived CDR1 and CDR2 are MNHEY and SVGEGT. CDR3 sequence reads: CASSYGGAGETQYF. The CDR3 DNA follows: TGTGCCAGCAGTTACGGGGGGGCCGGGGAGACCCAGTACTTC.

CDR3: CAWGTGLPNYGYTF. CDR3 bases: TGTGCCTGGGGTACAGGGCTTCCTAACTATGGCTACACCTTC. This rearrangement joins TRBV30 to TRBJ1-2; the D gene is possibly TRBD1 (6 bases). V was clipped by 5 bases and J by 0 bases, with 13 bases between them. Germline assignment: CDR1 GTSNPN and CDR2 SVGIG (reference sequence). The CDR3 consists of 14 residues. Using reference TRBV30 and TRBJ1-2 for the parts outside the CDR3, the full variable domain is SQTIHQWPATLVQPVGSPLSLECTVEGTSNPNLYWYRQAAGRGLQLLFYSVGIGQISSEVPQNLSASRPQDRQFILSSKKLLLSDSGFYLCAWGTGLPNYGYTFGSGTRLTVV.

The chain combines TRBV5-1 with TRBJ2-1; 9 nucleotides line up with TRBD1. Germline assignment: CDR1 SGHRS and CDR2 YFSETQ. The junction had 2 bases not matched to a gene; V was cut back by 2 bases and J by 2 bases. The CDR3 runs to 15 residues. The CDR3 spells CASSLRQGAYNEQFF. DNA for the CDR3: TGCGCCAGCAGCTTAAGACAGGGGGCCTACAATGAGCAGTTCTTC.